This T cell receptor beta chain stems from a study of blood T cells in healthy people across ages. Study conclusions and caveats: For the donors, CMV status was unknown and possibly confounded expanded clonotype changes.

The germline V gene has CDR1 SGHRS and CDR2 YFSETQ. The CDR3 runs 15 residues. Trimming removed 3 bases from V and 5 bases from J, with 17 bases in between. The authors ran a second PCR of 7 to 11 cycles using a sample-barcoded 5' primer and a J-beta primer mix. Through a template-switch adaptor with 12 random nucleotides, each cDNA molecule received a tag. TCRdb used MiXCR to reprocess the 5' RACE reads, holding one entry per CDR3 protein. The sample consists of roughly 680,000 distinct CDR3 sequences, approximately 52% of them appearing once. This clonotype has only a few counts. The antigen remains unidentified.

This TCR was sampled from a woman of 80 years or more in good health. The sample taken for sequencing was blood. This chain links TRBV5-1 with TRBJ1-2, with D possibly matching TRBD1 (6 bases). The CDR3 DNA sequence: TGCGCCAGCAGCTGGACAGTTCTCCTCCCTTATGGCTACACCTTC. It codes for CASSWTVLLPYGYTF.